The clone carrying this T cell receptor (beta chain) was observed at least ten times. What it recognizes is unknown. These data come from a study of Graves' ophthalmopathy and Graves' hyperthyroidism. Scientists amplified the TCR beta CDR3 regions from RNA transcripts. The workflow started with a first-round RT-PCR run with HTBI primers and then moved on to a second-round multiplex PCR. Each CDR3 protein gets one entry after TCRdb re-called the multiplex PCR reads with MiXCR. Of hundreds of thousands of distinct CDR3 sequences in the sample, 20% to 25% were seen once. Whole-study findings and limits: In blood, most expanded thyroid clonotypes above 0.001 frequency were also detected.

Input material: peripheral blood. This TCR was sampled from a woman aged 18-30 years with stable Graves' hyperthyroidism. Some clones in this sample may be carry-over from other donors' samples.

As DNA, the CDR3 is TGTGCCAGCAGCGTCAACACTGAAGCTTTCTTT. It yields the protein CASSVNTEAFF. The chain recombines TRBV7-2 with TRBJ1-1; no reliable D call. There are 11 residues in the CDR3. V was trimmed by 5 bases and J by 2 bases, leaving 3 bases between them. CDR1 and CDR2 (germline): SGHTA, FQGNSA.